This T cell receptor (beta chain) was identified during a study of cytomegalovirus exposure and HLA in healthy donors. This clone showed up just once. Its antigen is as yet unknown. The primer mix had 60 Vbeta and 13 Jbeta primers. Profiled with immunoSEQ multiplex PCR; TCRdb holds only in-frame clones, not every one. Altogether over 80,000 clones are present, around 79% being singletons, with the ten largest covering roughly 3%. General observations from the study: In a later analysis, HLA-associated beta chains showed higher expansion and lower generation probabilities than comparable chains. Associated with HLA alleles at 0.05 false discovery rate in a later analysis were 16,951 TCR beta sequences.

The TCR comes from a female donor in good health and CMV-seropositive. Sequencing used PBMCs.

The CDR3 DNA follows: TGTGCCTGGAGTGTATTGGGCCTGGGAAACACCATATATTTT. It yields the protein CAWSVLGLGNTIYF. The chain carries TRBV30 and TRBJ1-3, with D hard to call. V lost 0 bases and J 4 bases, leaving 10 bases between the germline ends. Germline V gives CDR1 GTSNPN, CDR2 SVGIG (reference sequence). The CDR3 loop spans 14 amino acids.